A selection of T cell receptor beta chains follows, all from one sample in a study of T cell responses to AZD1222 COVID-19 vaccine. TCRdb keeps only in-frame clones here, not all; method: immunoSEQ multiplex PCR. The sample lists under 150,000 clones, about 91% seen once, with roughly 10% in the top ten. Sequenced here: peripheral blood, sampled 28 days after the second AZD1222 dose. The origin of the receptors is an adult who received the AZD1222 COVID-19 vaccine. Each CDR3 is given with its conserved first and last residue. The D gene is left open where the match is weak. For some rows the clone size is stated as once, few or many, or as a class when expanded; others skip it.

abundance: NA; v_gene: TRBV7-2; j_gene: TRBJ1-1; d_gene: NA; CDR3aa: CASSWTGTSMNTEAFF; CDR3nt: TGTGCCAGCAGCTGGACCGGGACATCCATGAACACTGAAGCTTTCTTT
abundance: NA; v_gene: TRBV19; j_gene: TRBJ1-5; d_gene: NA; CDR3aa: CASSVGEQPQHF; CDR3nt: TGTGCCAGTAGTGTAGGGGAACAGCCCCAGCATTTT
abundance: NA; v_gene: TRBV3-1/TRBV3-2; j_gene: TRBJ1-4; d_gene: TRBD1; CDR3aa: CASSPDRAATNEKLFF; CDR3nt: TGTGCCAGCAGCCCCGACAGGGCCGCAACTAATGAAAAACTGTTTTTT
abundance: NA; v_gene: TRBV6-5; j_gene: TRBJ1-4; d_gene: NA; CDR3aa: CASSADRVNEKLFF; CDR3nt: TGTGCCAGCAGCGCGGACAGAGTTAATGAAAAACTGTTTTTT
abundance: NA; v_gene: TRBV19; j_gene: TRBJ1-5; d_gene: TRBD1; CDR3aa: CASSFRDRDRGSNQPQHF; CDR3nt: TGTGCCAGTAGCTTCCGGGACAGGGATAGGGGAAGCAATCAGCCCCAGCATTTT
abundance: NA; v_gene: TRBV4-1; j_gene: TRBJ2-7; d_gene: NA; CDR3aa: CASSQDLGPDEQYF; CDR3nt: TGCGCCAGCAGCCAAGATCTAGGACCCGACGAGCAGTACTTC
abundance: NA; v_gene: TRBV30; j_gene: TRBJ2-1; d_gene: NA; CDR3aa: CAWRATSSYNEQFF; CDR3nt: TGTGCCTGGAGAGCCACGAGCTCCTACAATGAGCAGTTCTTC
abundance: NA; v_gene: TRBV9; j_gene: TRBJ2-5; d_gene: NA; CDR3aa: CASPRGEAGDQYQETQYF; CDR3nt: TGTGCCAGCCCGCGTGGGGAGGCCGGAGACCAGTACCAAGAGACCCAGTACTTC
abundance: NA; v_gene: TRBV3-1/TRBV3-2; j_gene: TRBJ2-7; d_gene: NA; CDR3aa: CASSLGAYEQYF; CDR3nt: TGTGCCAGCAGCCTGGGAGCTTACGAGCAGTACTTC
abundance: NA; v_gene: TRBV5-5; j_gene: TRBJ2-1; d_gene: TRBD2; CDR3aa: CASTVTSGSNEQFF; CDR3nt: TGTGCCAGCACCGTGACTAGCGGGAGCAATGAGCAGTTCTTC
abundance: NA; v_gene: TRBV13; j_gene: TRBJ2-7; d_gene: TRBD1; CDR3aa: CASSTTGTGGHEQYF; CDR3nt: TGTGCCAGCAGCACTACCGGGACAGGGGGCCACGAGCAGTACTTC
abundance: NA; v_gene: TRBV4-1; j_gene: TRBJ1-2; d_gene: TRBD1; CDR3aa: CASSQGTGGTKRNYGYTF; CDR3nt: TGCGCCAGCAGCCAAGGGACAGGGGGCACAAAGCGTAACTATGGCTACACCTTC
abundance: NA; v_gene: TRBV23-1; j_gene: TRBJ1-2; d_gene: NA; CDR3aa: CASSKEGNGYTF; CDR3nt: TGCGCCAGCAGTAAGGAGGGAAATGGCTACACCTTC
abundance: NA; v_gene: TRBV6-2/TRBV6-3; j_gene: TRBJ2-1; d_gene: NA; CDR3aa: CASSFENNEQFF; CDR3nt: TGTGCCAGCAGTTTCGAAAACAATGAGCAGTTCTTC
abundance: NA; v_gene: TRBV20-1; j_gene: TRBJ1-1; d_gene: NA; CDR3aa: CSAYDKRAFF; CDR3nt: TGCAGTGCTTACGACAAAAGGGCTTTCTTT
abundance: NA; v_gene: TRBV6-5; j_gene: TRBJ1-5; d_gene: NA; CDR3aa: CATSEEQGQPQHF; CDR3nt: TGTGCCACCTCTGAGGAACAGGGACAGCCCCAGCATTTT
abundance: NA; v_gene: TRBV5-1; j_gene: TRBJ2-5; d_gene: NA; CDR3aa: CASSLQGQETQYF; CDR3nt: TGCGCCAGCAGCTTGCAGGGGCAAGAGACCCAGTACTTC
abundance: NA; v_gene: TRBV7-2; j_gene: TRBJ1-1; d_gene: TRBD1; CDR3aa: CASSSRDRGNTEAFF; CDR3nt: TGTGCCAGCAGCAGTCGGGACAGGGGGAACACTGAAGCTTTCTTT
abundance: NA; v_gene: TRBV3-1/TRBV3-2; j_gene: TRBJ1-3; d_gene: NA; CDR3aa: CASSQSESGNTIYF; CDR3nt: TGTGCCAGCAGCCAATCTGAGTCTGGAAACACCATATATTTT
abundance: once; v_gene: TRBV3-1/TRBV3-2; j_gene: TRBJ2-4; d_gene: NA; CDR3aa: CASSQGDSKNIQYF; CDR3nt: TGTGCCAGCAGCCAAGGTGACAGCAAAAACATTCAGTACTTC
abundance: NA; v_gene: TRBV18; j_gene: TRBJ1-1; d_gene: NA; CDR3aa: CASSLKQQNTEAFF; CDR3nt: TGTGCCAGCTCACTAAAACAACAGAACACTGAAGCTTTCTTT
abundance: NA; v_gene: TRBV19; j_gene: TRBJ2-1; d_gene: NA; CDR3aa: CASSIRGYNEQFF; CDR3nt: TGTGCCAGTAGTATTAGGGGCTACAATGAGCAGTTCTTC
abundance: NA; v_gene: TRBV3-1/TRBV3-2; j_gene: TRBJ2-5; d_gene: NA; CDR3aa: CASSPDRGAQETQYF; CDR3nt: TGTGCCAGCAGTCCGGACCGAGGGGCCCAAGAGACCCAGTACTTC
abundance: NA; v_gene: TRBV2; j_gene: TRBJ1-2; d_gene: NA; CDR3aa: CASSERGLSYGYTF; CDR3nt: TGTGCCAGCAGTGAGCGGGGACTCAGCTATGGCTACACCTTC
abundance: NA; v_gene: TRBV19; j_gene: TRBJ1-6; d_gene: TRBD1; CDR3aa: CASSRQGRSSPLHF; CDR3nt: TGTGCCAGTAGTCGACAGGGTCGGAGCTCACCCCTCCACTTT
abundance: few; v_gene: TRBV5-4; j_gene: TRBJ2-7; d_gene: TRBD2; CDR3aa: CASSPSGLAVEQYF; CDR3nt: TGTGCCAGCAGCCCCTCGGGACTAGCGGTCGAGCAGTACTTC
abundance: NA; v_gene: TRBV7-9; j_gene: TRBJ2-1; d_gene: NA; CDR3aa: CASSLVNNEQFF; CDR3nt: TGTGCCAGCAGCTTAGTCAACAATGAGCAGTTCTTC
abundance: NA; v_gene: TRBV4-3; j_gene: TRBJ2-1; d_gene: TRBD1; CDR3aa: CASSLEQGAPYNEQFF; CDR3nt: TGCGCCAGCAGCCTAGAACAGGGGGCTCCCTACAATGAGCAGTTCTTC
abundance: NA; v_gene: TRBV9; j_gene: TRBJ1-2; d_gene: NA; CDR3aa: CASNRGGGQSYGYTF; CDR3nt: TGTGCCAGCAACCGAGGGGGGGGGCAAAGCTATGGCTACACCTTC
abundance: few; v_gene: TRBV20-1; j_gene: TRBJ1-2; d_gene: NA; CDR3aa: CSASNPANYGYTF; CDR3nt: TGCAGTGCTAGTAATCCAGCTAACTATGGCTACACCTTC
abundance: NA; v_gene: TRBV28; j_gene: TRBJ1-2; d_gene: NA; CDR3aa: CASRPGANYGYTF; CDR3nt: TGTGCCAGCAGGCCAGGGGCCAACTATGGCTACACCTTC
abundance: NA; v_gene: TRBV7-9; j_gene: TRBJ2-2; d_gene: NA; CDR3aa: CASSLPGELFF; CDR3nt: TGTGCCAGCAGCCTGCCCGGGGAGCTGTTTTTT
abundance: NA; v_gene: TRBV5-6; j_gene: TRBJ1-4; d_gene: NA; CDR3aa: CASSLMGANEKLFF; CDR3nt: TGTGCCAGCAGCTTGATGGGGGCAAATGAAAAACTGTTTTTT
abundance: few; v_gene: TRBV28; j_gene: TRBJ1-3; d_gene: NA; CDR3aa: CASKQGTSGNTIYF; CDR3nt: TGTGCCTCGAAACAGGGCACCTCTGGAAACACCATATATTTT
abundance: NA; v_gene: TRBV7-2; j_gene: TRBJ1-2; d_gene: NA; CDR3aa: CASSGGGQNYGYTF; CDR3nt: TGTGCCAGCAGCGGAGGGGGTCAGAACTATGGCTACACCTTC
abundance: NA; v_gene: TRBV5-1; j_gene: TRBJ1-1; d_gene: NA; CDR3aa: CASAREMMAEAFF; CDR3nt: TGCGCCAGCGCTCGGGAGATGATGGCTGAAGCTTTCTTT